The subject of this entry is one TCR beta chain. Its antigen is currently unknown. Tagging with unique molecular identifiers was a feature of the TCR beta cDNA libraries. Each CDR3 protein gets one entry after TCRdb re-called the PCR reads with MiXCR. The sample has 350,000 to 500,000 distinct CDR3 sequences; roughly 38% are singletons. The data were obtained in a study of post-analysis software for immune sequencing data. Study conclusions and caveats: A few TRBV segments occurring more often in patients than controls included TRBV5-6, TRBV5-1 and TRBV20-1.

The germline CDR1 and CDR2 sequences are LGHDT and YNNKEL (reference sequence). The V gene lost 5 bases and the J gene lost 9 bases, with 23 bases spanning the gap. CDR3 length equals 16 residues. The sequenced sample was blood. The receptor comes from a girl under 10 years old with multiple sclerosis. The rearrangement joins TRBV3-1 to TRBJ1-5; D may be TRBD1 (5 bases). The CDR3 is CASSFSLPDTSPPQHF. CDR3 sequence (DNA): TGTGCCAGCAGCTTTTCACTACCGGACACATCTCCGCCCCAGCATTTT.